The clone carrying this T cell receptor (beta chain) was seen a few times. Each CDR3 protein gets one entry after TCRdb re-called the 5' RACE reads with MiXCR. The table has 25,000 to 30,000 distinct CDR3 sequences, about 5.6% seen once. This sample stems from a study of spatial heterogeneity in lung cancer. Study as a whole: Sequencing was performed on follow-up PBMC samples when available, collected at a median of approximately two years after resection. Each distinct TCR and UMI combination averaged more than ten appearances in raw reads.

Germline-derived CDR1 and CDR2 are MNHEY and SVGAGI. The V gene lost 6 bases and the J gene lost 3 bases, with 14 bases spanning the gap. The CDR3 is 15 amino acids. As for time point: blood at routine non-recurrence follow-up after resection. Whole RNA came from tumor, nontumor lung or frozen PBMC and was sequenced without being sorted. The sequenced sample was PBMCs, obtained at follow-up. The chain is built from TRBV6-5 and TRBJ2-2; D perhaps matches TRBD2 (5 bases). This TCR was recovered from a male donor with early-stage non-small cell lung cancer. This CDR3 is CASSPTTGYTGELFF. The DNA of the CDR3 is TGTGCCAGCAGCCCAACGACGGGGTACACCGGGGAGCTGTTTTTT.